This T cell receptor beta chain was found in a study of PD-1 blockade in classical Hodgkin lymphoma. Study-wide findings and caveats: Nivolumab initiated under 1 year post-ASCT led to patient exclusion. The study found complete responders had baseline diversity similar to newly diagnosed patients. By C4D1, diversity of CD4+ TCRs had risen significantly, whereas that of CD8+ TCRs had not.

The CDR3 sequence is 11 residues long. Germline lookup yields CDR1 KGHSY and CDR2 FQNENV. V was cut by 3 bases and J by 5 bases, with 5 bases left in between. All the patients suffered relapse after autologous stem cell transplantation, and brentuximab vedotin exposure differed. In the case of this clone: Its antigen is unknown.

Some clones are missing from TCRdb's copy, which holds only in-frame ones; the method was immunoSEQ multiplex PCR. Of 30,000 to 40,000 clones listed, 80% to 90% are singletons. This TCR came from a human donor with classical Hodgkin lymphoma. The sample in question was peripheral blood mononuclear cells (PBMCs), obtained at baseline. This chain joins TRBV16 and TRBJ2-7; no clear D. The CDR3 nucleotides read TGTGCCAGCAGCCAGGGAAACGAGCAGTACTTC. It specifies CASSQGNEQYF.